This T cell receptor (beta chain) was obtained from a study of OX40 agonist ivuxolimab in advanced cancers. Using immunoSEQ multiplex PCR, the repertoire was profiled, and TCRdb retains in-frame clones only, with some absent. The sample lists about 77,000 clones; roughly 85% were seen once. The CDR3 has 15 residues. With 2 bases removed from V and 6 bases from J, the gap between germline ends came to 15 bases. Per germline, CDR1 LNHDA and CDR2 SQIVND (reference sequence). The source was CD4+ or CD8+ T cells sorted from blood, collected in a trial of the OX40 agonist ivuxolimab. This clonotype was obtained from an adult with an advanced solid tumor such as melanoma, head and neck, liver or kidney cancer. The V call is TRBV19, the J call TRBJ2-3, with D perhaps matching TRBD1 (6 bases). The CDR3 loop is CASSINRAVADTQYF. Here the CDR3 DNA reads TGTGCCAGTAGTATAAACAGGGCGGTTGCGGATACGCAGTATTTT. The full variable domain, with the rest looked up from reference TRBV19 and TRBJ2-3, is DGGITQSPKYLFRKEGQNVTLSCEQNLNHDAMYWYRQDPGQGLRLIYYSQIVNDFQKGDIAEGYSVSREKKESFPLTVTSAQKNPTAFYLCASSINRAVADTQYFGPGTRLTVL.